This T cell receptor beta chain was sequenced for a study of identical twins. This clonotype was found a few times. TCRdb reprocessed the 5' RACE reads with MiXCR, giving one entry per CDR3 protein. The sample holds about 530,000 distinct CDR3 sequences, 20% to 25% seen once. The sample was also linked to a second study, of yellow fever vaccine responses in identical twins.

This clonotype was sampled from a woman aged 18-35 years in good health. Material: CD4+ T cells sorted from blood.

For the CDR3, the DNA is TGTGCCAGCAGTTACTCCGTCCCGGGACAGGGGTCCGGGGAGCTGTTTTTT. Translated, it gives CASSYSVPGQGSGELFF. This chain connects TRBV6-5 to TRBJ2-2, with 10 bases fitting TRBD1. CDR3 size: 17 residues. Trimming removed 0 bases from V and 6 bases from J; junction bases left unmatched: 7. Looked up from germline, CDR1 is MNHEY and CDR2 is SVGAGI.